This is a list of T cell receptor beta chains from one sample in a study of blood T cell repertoires in COVID-19. The table came from immunoSEQ multiplex PCR; TCRdb's copy has only in-frame clones and leaves some out. The sample contains about 130,000 clones, 75% to 90% of which appear only once. Sequences were obtained from peripheral blood. Receptor source: a man in his sixties with COVID-19, enrolled during active disease. The CDR3 runs from the conserved cysteine through the conserved F or W. The D gene is left open where the match is weak. Expanded clones get a size class; other rows say once, few or many, or leave the size out.

clone_size	d_call	j_call	v_call	cdr3_aa	cdr3_nt
once	TRBD2	TRBJ2-3	TRBV6-1	CASSEAVGGGIWSTDTQYF	TGTGCCAGCAGTGAAGCGGTAGGCGGGGGGATTTGGAGCACAGATACGCAGTATTTT
.	TRBD1	TRBJ1-5	TRBV19	CASRRGTGASNQPQHF	TGTGCCAGTAGAAGGGGGACAGGGGCTAGCAATCAGCCCCAGCATTTT
few	.	TRBJ1-6	TRBV19	CASSMNRALSPLHF	TGTGCCAGTAGTATGAACAGGGCTTTGTCACCCCTCCACTTT
.	TRBD1	TRBJ1-5	TRBV19	CASSIRGTGGNQPQHF	TGTGCCAGTAGTATCCGGGGGACAGGGGGTAATCAGCCCCAGCATTTT
.	TRBD1	TRBJ2-2	TRBV5-1	CASNGQVGGELFF	TGCGCCAGCAACGGACAGGTTGGCGGGGAGCTGTTTTTT
.	.	TRBJ2-1	TRBV24-1	CATSPGRERNEQFF	TGTGCCACCAGTCCCGGCAGGGAACGCAATGAGCAGTTCTTC
.	.	TRBJ1-5	TRBV2	CASRGDSGNQPQHF	TGTGCCAGCAGAGGAGACTCTGGCAATCAGCCCCAGCATTTT
.	TRBD1	TRBJ1-1	TRBV3-1/TRBV3-2	CASSQWDRGAGTEAFF	TGTGCCAGCAGCCAATGGGACAGAGGGGCCGGGACTGAAGCTTTCTTT
few	TRBD1	TRBJ1-4	TRBV6-1	CASSEKKERTGNEKLFF	TGTGCCAGCAGTGAAAAGAAGGAGCGGACAGGGAATGAAAAACTGTTTTTT
.	.	TRBJ1-3	TRBV30	CAWVLAGINTIYF	TGTGCCTGGGTACTAGCGGGGATAAACACCATATATTTT